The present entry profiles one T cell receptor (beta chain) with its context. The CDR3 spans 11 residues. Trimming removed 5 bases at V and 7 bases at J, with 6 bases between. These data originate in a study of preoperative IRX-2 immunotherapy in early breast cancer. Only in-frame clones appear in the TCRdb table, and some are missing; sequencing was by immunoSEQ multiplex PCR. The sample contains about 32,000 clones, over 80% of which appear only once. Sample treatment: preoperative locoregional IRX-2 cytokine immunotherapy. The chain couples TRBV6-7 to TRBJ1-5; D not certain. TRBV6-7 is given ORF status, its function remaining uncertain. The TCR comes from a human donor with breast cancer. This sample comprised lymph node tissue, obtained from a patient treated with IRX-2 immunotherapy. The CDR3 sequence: CASSMGQPQHF. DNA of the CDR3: TGTGCCAGCAGTATGGGACAGCCCCAGCATTTT.